The 4 T cell receptor beta chains presented below share a single source sample, sequenced in a study of regulatory T cells in long-lasting Graves disease. Time point meaning: newly diagnosed GD, antithyroid drugs for less than 3 months. PBMC-extracted RNA yielded the TCR library. The TCR beta library used iRepertoire HTBI primers with Arm-PCR amplification of CDR3. Each CDR3 protein is one row after TCRdb ran MiXCR on the multiplex PCR reads. This sample carries approximately 560,000 distinct CDR3 sequences, about 16% of them seen once, and the ten largest clones take around 12%. The same data also contributed to another study, on T cells in Graves' hyperthyroidism and ophthalmopathy.

This sample comprised peripheral blood mononuclear cells (PBMCs), obtained at new diagnosis, from a patient treated with antithyroid drugs. The source of these receptors is a man aged 18-30 years with Graves disease.

There are many counts of this clonotype. The V and J genes are TRBV11-2 and TRBJ2-1, with D hard to call. The assigned J gene may be wrong: the sequence end matches TRBJ2-5 better. The CDR3 extends over 16 amino acids. CDR1 and CDR2 from the germline V gene are SGHAT and FQNNGV. CDR3 bases: TGTGCCAGCAGCTTAGGGAAAGCTTCCCATCTGGAGACCCAGTACTTC. It translates to CASSLGKASHLETQYF.

This clonotype was observed a few times. This chain joins TRBV6-2 or TRBV6-3 and TRBJ2-7, with 9 bases matching TRBD1. The germline V gene encodes CDR1 MNHEY and CDR2 SVGEGT. V was clipped by 4 bases and J by 2 bases; unmatched bases: 9. This CDR3 is built from 16 residues. The CDR3 nucleotides read TGTGCCAGCAGTTTGGGACAGGGACCGACTACCTACGAGCAGTACTTC. This sequence encodes CASSLGQGPTTYEQYF.

This clonotype was seen many times. The chain couples TRBV30 to TRBJ2-1; maybe TRBD2 (6 bases). V lost 2 bases and J lost 0, with 14 bases in between. CDR3 length: 16 residues. Germline assignment: CDR1 GTSNPN and CDR2 SVGIG (reference sequence). CDR3 residues: CAWSPTYGSSYNEQFF. The CDR3 nucleotides read TGTGCCTGGAGTCCCACGTACGGGAGCTCCTACAATGAGCAGTTCTTC.

This clonotype was recorded at least ten times. The V gene is TRBV28, the J gene TRBJ2-1; TRBD2 aligns across 8 bases. The CDR3 contains 15 residues. Germline V gives CDR1 MDHEN, CDR2 SYDVKM. V was clipped by 3 bases and J by 6 bases; unmatched bases: 7. The CDR3 sequence is CASSFNRGGSNEQFF. The CDR3 region has the DNA TGTGCCAGCAGTTTCAATCGCGGGGGGAGCAATGAGCAGTTCTTC. The full variable domain, completed using reference TRBV28 and TRBJ2-1, is DVKVTQSSRYLVKRTGEKVFLECVQDMDHENMFWYRQDPGLGLRLIYFSYDVKMKEKGDIPEGYSVSREKKERFSLILESASTNQTSMYLCASSFNRGGSNEQFFGPGTRLTVL.